This is a list of T cell receptor beta chains from one sample in a study of early T cells in non-severe SARS-CoV-2 infection. Each CDR3 protein gets one entry after TCRdb re-called the 5' RACE reads with MiXCR. Seen here are some 110,000 distinct CDR3 sequences, 15% observed once, and the top ten hold less than 25%. Input material: whole blood. These TCRs come from an adult who was a healthcare worker with PCR-confirmed SARS-CoV-2 infection or an uninfected control (not recorded which). CDR3s include the opening cysteine and the closing phenylalanine or tryptophan. D genes are given only for firm matches. Clone size is stated in some rows and not others, as once, few, many or a class when expanded.

V	size	D	J	CDR3	DNA
TRBV7-3	few	TRBD2	TRBJ2-2	CASSFFSGAPGELFF	TGTGCCAGCAGCTTTTTCAGCGGGGCCCCCGGGGAGCTGTTTTTT
TRBV12-3/TRBV12-4	.	TRBD1	TRBJ1-1	CASSLRGQGEAFF	TGTGCCAGCAGTTTAAGAGGACAGGGGGAAGCTTTCTTT
TRBV6-2/TRBV6-3	.	.	TRBJ1-1	CASSRSMTEAFF	TGTGCCAGCAGCCGCAGCATGACTGAAGCTTTCTTT
TRBV20-1	few	TRBD1	TRBJ2-1	CSATDREMLQFF	TGCAGTGCTACAGACAGGGAGATGCTTCAGTTCTTC
TRBV18	.	TRBD1	TRBJ2-7	CASSPTRDSEQYF	TGTGCCAGCTCACCTACCCGGGACAGCGAGCAGTACTTC
TRBV20-1	.	TRBD2	TRBJ2-5	CSAPLAGGPEETQYF	TGCAGTGCTCCTTTAGCGGGGGGACCAGAAGAGACCCAGTACTTC
TRBV7-9	.	.	TRBJ2-1	CASSFRPGLYNEQFF	TGTGCCAGCAGCTTTCGTCCGGGGCTTTACAATGAGCAGTTCTTC
TRBV7-6	.	.	TRBJ2-5	CASSLVPNQETQYF	TGTGCCAGCAGCTTAGTCCCAAATCAAGAGACCCAGTACTTC
TRBV7-9	few	TRBD1	TRBJ1-1	CASSPGQGMNTEAFF	TGTGCCAGCAGCCCCGGACAGGGAATGAACACTGAAGCTTTCTTT
TRBV18	many	.	TRBJ1-6	CASWAQGGSPLHF	TGTGCCAGCTGGGCGCAGGGAGGCTCACCCCTCCACTTT
TRBV18	.	.	TRBJ2-2	CASSPFLPPELFF	TGTGCCAGCTCACCTTTCCTGCCGCCCGAGCTGTTTTTT
TRBV27	few	.	TRBJ1-5	CASSLIGNNQPQHF	TGTGCCAGCAGTTTGATTGGTAACAATCAGCCCCAGCATTTT
TRBV11-2	few	.	TRBJ1-6	CASSLGGSPLHF	TGTGCCAGCAGCTTGGGAGGTTCACCCCTCCACTTT
TRBV12-3/TRBV12-4	few	.	TRBJ2-7	CASSLTSIEQYF	TGTGCCAGCAGTTTAACTAGCATTGAGCAGTACTTC
TRBV24-1	.	TRBD2	TRBJ2-3	CATSDSRRGGAEDTQYF	TGTGCCACCAGTGATTCCAGGCGCGGGGGGGCAGAAGATACGCAGTATTTT
TRBV13	many	.	TRBJ2-5	CASSLAGEAQETQYF	TGTGCCAGCAGCTTAGCGGGGGAGGCACAAGAGACCCAGTACTTC
TRBV3-1	many	.	TRBJ2-3	CASSNTDTQYF	TGTGCCAGCAGTAACACAGATACGCAGTATTTT
TRBV6-1	.	.	TRBJ2-1	CASSEDRAHNEQFF	TGTGCCAGCAGTGAGGACAGAGCTCACAATGAGCAGTTCTTC
TRBV20-1	.	.	TRBJ1-4	CSALGQGYEKLFF	TGCAGTGCTCTCGGTCAGGGTTATGAAAAACTGTTTTTT
TRBV3-1	.	.	TRBJ2-7	CASSQDLGYEQHF	TGTGCCAGCAGCCAAGATCTAGGCTACGAGCAGCACTTC
TRBV5-1	.	TRBD2	TRBJ2-1	CASSSPGLAGEQFF	TGCGCCAGCAGCTCCCCGGGACTAGCGGGTGAGCAGTTCTTC
TRBV6-1	few	.	TRBJ2-7	CAAQTVYEQYF	TGTGCCGCCCAGACAGTCTACGAGCAGTACTTC
TRBV2	.	TRBD1	TRBJ2-7	CASIRILGTGIYEQYF	TGTGCCAGCATCCGAATCCTGGGGACAGGGATTTACGAGCAGTACTTC
TRBV3-1	few	.	TRBJ1-2	CASSQDPATNLYNYGYTF	TGTGCCAGCAGCCAAGATCCCGCGACAAACTTATACAACTATGGCTACACCTTC
TRBV12-3/TRBV12-4	few	.	TRBJ1-1	CASSLVRGAEAFF	TGTGCCAGCAGTTTAGTACGGGGGGCCGAAGCTTTCTTT
TRBV4-1	.	TRBD2	TRBJ2-1	CASSHVAGGSYNEQFF	TGCGCCAGCAGCCATGTAGCGGGGGGGAGTTACAATGAGCAGTTCTTC
TRBV5-1	.	TRBD1	TRBJ2-7	CASSSGQGPYEQYF	TGCGCCAGCAGCTCGGGACAGGGCCCCTACGAGCAGTACTTC
TRBV9	.	TRBD1	TRBJ1-6	CASSQRTGSDSPLHF	TGTGCCAGCAGCCAAAGGACAGGGTCGGATTCACCCCTCCACTTT
TRBV18	many	.	TRBJ2-7	CASSPPPGDYEQYF	TGTGCCAGCTCACCACCCCCAGGAGACTACGAGCAGTACTTC
TRBV10-3	few	.	TRBJ1-4	CAISPTDSEGEKLFF	TGTGCCATCAGTCCTACCGACAGTGAAGGGGAAAAACTGTTTTTT
TRBV20-1	many	.	TRBJ2-3	CSAPQRVRTDTQYF	TGCAGTGCTCCTCAGCGGGTCCGCACAGATACGCAGTATTTT
TRBV4-1	.	.	TRBJ1-1	CASRSQGDTEAFF	TGCGCCAGCAGGTCTCAAGGGGACACTGAAGCTTTCTTT
TRBV10-3	.	.	TRBJ2-3	CAISETTASTDTQYF	TGTGCCATCAGTGAGACGACAGCTAGCACAGATACGCAGTATTTT
TRBV6-1	.	.	TRBJ1-2	CASSDDPDLYGYTF	TGTGCCAGCAGTGACGACCCCGACCTTTATGGCTACACCTTC
TRBV6-1	.	.	TRBJ2-7	CASSEALWGGDEQYF	TGTGCCAGCAGTGAAGCCCTGTGGGGCGGAGACGAGCAGTACTTC
TRBV6-2/TRBV6-3	few	.	TRBJ1-1	CASSYDGRAFTEAFF	TGTGCCAGCAGTTACGACGGCAGGGCCTTCACTGAAGCTTTCTTT
TRBV29-1	.	.	TRBJ2-3	CSGRPGPGDTQYF	TGCAGCGGAAGGCCGGGCCCGGGGGATACGCAGTATTTT
TRBV14	few	.	TRBJ1-1	CASSRLGTNTEAFF	TGTGCCAGCAGCCGGTTGGGGACGAACACTGAAGCTTTCTTT
TRBV6-6	few	TRBD1	TRBJ2-5	CASRPASGTGGEETQYF	TGTGCCAGCAGGCCCGCATCCGGGACAGGGGGCGAAGAGACCCAGTACTTC
TRBV29-1	few	.	TRBJ2-1	CSADLSSYNEQFF	TGCAGCGCCGACTTAAGCTCCTACAATGAGCAGTTCTTC
TRBV5-1	few	TRBD1	TRBJ2-7	CASSSNVGGTYEQYF	TGCGCCAGCAGCTCCAACGTAGGGGGCACCTACGAGCAGTACTTC
TRBV12-3/TRBV12-4	.	TRBD1	TRBJ2-7	CASSKTGGFYEQYF	TGTGCCAGCAGTAAAACAGGGGGCTTCTACGAGCAGTACTTC
TRBV7-6	few	TRBD1	TRBJ1-1	CASSRQGVTEAFF	TGTGCCAGCAGCCGACAGGGTGTCACTGAAGCTTTCTTT
TRBV20-1	many	TRBD2	TRBJ2-2	CSATDASGGARATGELFF	TGCAGTGCTACCGACGCTAGCGGGGGGGCCCGTGCCACCGGGGAGCTGTTTTTT
TRBV30	.	TRBD1	TRBJ1-2	CAWSVGQGSGYTF	TGTGCCTGGAGCGTCGGACAGGGGAGCGGCTACACCTTC
TRBV12-3/TRBV12-4	few	.	TRBJ1-1	CAIKALGDTEAFF	TGTGCCATTAAAGCCCTCGGGGACACTGAAGCTTTCTTT